The TCR beta chain described here comes from a study of T cells in tuberculosis. Study-wide background: Sequenced TCRs come from CD1B-GMM tetramer-binding T cells.

Sorting used thawed, overnight-rested PBMC stained with anti-CD3, a viability dye and GMM-loaded CD1B tetramer. C32 glucose monomycolate from Rhodococcus equi was loaded onto the CD1B tetramers. Before cryopreservation, the sorted PBMC lost their CD14-expressing monocytes. No alpha-beta pairing information exists for these sequences. Sequencing was performed with immunoSEQ multiplex PCR; in TCRdb, only in-frame clones are kept and a portion is missing. The sample lists 50,000 or so clones, 88% occurring once. CDR3 length: 13 amino acids. V lost 6 bases, J lost 4 bases, and 12 bases lay in between. Germline values: CDR1 SGHTS, CDR2 YDEGEE.

The receptor was isolated from an adult woman with latent tuberculosis. The sequenced sample consisted of CD1b-GMM tetramer-negative cells sorted from PBMCs. The chain is built from TRBV5-8 and TRBJ2-3, with D perhaps matching TRBD2 (7 bases). CDR3 sequence reads: CASNGGGADTQYF. Written as DNA, the CDR3 is TGTGCCAGCAATGGGGGGGGCGCAGATACGCAGTATTTT.